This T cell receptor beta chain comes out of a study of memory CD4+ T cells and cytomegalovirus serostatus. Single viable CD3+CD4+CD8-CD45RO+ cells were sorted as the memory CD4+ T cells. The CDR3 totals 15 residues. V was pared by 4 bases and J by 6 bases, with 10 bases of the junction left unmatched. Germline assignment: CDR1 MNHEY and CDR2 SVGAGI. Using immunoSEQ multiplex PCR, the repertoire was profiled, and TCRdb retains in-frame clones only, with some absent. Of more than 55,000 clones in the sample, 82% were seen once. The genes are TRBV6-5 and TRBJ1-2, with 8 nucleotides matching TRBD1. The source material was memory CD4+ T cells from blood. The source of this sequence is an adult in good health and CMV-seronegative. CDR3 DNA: TGTGCCAGCAGTTCCCCGCGACAGGGGAACGATGGCTACACCTTC. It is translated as CASSSPRQGNDGYTF.